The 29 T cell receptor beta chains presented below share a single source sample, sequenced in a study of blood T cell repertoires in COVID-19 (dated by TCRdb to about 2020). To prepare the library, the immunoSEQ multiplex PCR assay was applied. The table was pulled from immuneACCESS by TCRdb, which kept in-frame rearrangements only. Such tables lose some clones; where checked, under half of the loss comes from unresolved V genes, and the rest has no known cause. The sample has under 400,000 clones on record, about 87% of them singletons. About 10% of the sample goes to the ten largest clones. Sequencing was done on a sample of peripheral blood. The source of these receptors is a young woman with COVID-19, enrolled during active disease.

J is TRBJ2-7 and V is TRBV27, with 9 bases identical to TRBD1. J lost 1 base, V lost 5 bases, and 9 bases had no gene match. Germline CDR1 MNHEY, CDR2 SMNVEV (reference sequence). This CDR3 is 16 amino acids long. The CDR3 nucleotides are TGTGCCAGCAGTCCGGCCGGGACAGGGTTATCCTACGAGCAGTACTTC. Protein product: CASSPAGTGLSYEQYF.

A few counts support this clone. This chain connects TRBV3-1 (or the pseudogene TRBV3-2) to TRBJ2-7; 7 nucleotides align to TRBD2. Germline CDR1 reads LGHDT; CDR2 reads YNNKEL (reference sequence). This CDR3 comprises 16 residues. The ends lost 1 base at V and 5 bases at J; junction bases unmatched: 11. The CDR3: CASSQVLAPAGDEQYF. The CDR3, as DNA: TGTGCCAGCAGCCAAGTCCTCGCCCCCGCGGGAGACGAGCAGTACTTC.

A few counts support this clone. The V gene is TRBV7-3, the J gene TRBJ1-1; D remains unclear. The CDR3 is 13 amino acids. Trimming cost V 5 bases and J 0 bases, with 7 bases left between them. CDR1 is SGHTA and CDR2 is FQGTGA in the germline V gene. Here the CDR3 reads CASSPTVNTEAFF. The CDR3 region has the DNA TGTGCCAGCAGCCCCACAGTGAACACTGAAGCTTTCTTT.

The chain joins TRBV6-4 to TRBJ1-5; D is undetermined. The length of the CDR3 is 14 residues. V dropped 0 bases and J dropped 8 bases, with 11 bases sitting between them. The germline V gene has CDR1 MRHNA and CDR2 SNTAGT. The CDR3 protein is CASSDSMGREPQHF. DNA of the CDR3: TGTGCCAGCAGTGACTCAATGGGGAGAGAGCCCCAGCATTTT.

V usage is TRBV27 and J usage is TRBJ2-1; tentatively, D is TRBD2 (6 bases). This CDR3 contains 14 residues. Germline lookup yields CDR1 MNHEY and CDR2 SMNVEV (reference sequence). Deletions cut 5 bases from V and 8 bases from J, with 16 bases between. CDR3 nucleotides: TGTGCCAGCAGTATCAGGGAGGATTATTATGAGCAGTTCTTC. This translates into CASSIREDYYEQFF.

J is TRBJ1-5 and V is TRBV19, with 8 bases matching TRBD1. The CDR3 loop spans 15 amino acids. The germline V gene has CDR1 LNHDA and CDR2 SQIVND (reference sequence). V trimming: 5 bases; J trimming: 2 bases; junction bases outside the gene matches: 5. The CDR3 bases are TGTGCCAGTAGTGTGGACAGGGCCGGCAATCAGCCCCAGCATTTT. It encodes CASSVDRAGNQPQHF.

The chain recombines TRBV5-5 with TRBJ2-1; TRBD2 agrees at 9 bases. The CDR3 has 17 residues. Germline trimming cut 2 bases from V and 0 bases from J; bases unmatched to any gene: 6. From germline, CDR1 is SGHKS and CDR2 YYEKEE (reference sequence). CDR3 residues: CASSFVAGVVSYNEQFF. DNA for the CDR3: TGTGCCAGCAGCTTCGTAGCGGGAGTCGTCTCCTACAATGAGCAGTTCTTC.

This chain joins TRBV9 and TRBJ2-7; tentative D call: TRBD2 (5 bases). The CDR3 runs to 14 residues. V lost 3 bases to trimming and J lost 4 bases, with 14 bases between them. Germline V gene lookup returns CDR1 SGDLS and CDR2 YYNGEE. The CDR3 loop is CASSAGGPNYEQYF. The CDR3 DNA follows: TGTGCCAGCAGCGCCGGAGGACCAAATTACGAGCAGTACTTC.

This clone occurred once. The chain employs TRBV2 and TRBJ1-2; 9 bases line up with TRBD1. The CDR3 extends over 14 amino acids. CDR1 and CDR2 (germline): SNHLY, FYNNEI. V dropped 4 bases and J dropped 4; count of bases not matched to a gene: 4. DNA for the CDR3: TGTGCCAGCAGTGCCACAGGGGGCTCCTATGGCTACACCTTC. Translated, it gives CASSATGGSYGYTF.

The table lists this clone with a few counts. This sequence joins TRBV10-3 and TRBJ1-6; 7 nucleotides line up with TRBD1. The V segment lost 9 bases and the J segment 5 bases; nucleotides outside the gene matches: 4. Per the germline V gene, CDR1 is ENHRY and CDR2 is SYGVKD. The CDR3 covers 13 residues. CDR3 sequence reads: CAIGTENNSPLHF. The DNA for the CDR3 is TGTGCCATAGGGACAGAAAATAATTCACCCCTCCACTTT.

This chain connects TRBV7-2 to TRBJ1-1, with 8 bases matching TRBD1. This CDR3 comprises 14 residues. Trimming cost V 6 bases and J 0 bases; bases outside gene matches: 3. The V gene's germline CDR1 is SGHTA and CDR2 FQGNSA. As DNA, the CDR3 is TGTGCCAGCAGGCTACAGGGGGTGAACACTGAAGCTTTCTTT. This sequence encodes CASRLQGVNTEAFF.

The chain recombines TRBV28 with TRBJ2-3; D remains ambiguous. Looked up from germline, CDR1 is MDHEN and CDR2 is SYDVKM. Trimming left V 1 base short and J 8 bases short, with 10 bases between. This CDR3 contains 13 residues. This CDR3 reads CASSLFPLVTQYF. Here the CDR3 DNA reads TGTGCCAGCAGTTTATTCCCCCTAGTTACGCAGTATTTT.

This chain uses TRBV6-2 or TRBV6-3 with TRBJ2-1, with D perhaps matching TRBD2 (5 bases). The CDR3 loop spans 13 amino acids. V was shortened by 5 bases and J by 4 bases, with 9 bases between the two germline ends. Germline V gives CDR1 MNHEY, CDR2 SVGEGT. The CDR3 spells CASSPGVYNEQFF. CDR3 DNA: TGTGCCAGCAGTCCCGGGGTATACAATGAGCAGTTCTTC.

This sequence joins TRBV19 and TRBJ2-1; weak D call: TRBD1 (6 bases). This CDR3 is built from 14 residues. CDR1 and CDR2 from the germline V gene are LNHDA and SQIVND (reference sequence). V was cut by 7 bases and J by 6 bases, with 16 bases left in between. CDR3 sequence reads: CASNRDNAGNEQFF. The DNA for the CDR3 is TGTGCCAGTAATCGGGACAACGCCGGCAATGAGCAGTTCTTC.

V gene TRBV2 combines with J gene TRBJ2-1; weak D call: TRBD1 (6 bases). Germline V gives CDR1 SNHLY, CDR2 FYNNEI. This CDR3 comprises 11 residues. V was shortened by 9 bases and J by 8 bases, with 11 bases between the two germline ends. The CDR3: CASTRGDEQFF. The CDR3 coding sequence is TGTGCCAGTACCAGGGGCGATGAGCAGTTCTTC.

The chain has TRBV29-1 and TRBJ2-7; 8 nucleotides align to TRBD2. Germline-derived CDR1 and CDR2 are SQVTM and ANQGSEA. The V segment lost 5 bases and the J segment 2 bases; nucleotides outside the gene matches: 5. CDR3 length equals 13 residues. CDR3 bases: TGCAGCGTTAGCGGGAGCGAGACCTACGAGCAGTACTTC. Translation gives CSVSGSETYEQYF.

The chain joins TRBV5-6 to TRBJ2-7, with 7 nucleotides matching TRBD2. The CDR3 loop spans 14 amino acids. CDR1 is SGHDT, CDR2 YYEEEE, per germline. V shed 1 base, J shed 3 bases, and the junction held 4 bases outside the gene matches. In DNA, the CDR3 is TGTGCCAGCAGCTTGAACGGGAGGAACTACGAGCAGTACTTC. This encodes CASSLNGRNYEQYF.

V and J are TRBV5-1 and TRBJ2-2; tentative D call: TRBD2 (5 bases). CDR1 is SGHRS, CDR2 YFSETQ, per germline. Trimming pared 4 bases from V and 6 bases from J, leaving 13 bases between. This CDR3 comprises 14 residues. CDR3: CASSEDLLPGELFF. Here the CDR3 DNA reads TGCGCCAGCAGCGAGGACTTGTTACCCGGGGAGCTGTTTTTT.

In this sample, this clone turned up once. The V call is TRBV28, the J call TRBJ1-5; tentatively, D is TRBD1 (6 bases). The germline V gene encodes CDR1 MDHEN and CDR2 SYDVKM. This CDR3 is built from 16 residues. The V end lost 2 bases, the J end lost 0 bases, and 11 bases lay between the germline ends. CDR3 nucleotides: TGTGCCAGCAGTTTAAGGGCAGGGGCTAGCAATCAGCCCCAGCATTTT. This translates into CASSLRAGASNQPQHF.

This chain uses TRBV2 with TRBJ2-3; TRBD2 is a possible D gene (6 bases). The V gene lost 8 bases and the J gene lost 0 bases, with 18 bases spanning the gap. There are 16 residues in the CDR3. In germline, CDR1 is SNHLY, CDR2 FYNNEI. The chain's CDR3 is CASRSSGLASTDTQYF. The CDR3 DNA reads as TGTGCCAGCCGAAGTAGCGGCCTCGCGAGCACAGATACGCAGTATTTT.

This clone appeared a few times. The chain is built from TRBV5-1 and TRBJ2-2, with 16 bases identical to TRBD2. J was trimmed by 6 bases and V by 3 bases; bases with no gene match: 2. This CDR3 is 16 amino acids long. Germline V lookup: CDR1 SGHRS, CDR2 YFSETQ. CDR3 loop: CASSSGTSGRAGELFF. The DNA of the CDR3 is TGCGCCAGCAGCTCAGGGACTAGCGGGAGGGCCGGGGAGCTGTTTTTT.

In DNA, the CDR3 is TGTGCCAGCAGCTTGGGAGTATCGGGCGGGCAGTTCTTC. Its protein product is CASSLGVSGGQFF. The chain recombines TRBV7-3 with TRBJ2-1; D is perhaps TRBD2 (5 bases). CDR3 length equals 13 residues. V was cut by 3 bases and J by 12 bases, with 15 bases left in between. Germline values: CDR1 SGHTA, CDR2 FQGTGA.

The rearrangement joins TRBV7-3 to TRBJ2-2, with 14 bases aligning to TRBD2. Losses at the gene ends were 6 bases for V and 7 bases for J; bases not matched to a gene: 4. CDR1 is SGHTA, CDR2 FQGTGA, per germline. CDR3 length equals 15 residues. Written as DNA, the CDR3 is TGTGCCAGCAGACAGGGACTAGCGGGAGACGGGGAGCTGTTTTTT. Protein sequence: CASRQGLAGDGELFF.

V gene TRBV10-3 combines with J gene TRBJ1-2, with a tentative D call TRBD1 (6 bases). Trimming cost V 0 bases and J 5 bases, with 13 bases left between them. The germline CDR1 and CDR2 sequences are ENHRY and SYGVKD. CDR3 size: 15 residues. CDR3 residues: CAISESTRGGYGYTF. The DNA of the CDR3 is TGTGCCATCAGTGAGTCGACCAGGGGCGGATATGGCTACACCTTC.

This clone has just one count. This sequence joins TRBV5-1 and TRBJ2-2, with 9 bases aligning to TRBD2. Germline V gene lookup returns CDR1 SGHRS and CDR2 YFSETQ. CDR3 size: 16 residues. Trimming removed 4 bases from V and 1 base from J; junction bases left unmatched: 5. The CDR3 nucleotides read TGCGCCAGCAGCAACCCTAGCGGGGTGAACACCGGGGAGCTGTTTTTT. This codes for CASSNPSGVNTGELFF.

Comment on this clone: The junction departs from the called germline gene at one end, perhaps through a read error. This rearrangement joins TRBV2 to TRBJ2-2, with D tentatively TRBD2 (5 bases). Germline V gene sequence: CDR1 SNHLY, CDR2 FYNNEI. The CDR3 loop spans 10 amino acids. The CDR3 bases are TGTGCCAGCAGAATCGGGAAGCTGTTTTTT. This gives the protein CASRIGKLFF. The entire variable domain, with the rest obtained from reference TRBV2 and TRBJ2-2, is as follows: EPEVTQTPSHQVTQMGQEVILRCVPISNHLYFYWYRQILGQKVEFLVSFYNNEISEKSEIFDDQFSVERPDGSNFTLKIRSTKLEDSAMYFCASRIGKLFFGEGSRLTVL.

The CDR3 sequence: CASSYSEQDRAYGYTF. The CDR3 DNA reads as TGTGCCAGCAGTTACTCGGAACAGGACAGGGCCTATGGCTACACCTTC. The gene calls are TRBV6-5 and TRBJ1-2, with 8 positions matching TRBD1. Trimming removed 0 bases from V and 4 bases from J; junction bases left unmatched: 7. The CDR3 spans 16 residues. The germline V gene has CDR1 MNHEY and CDR2 SVGAGI.

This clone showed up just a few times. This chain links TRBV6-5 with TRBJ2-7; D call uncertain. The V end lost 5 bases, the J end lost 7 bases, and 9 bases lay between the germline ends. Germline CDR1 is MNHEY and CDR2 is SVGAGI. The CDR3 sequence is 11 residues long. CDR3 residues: CASSTLEEQYF. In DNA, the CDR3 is TGTGCCAGCAGTACCTTAGAAGAGCAGTACTTC.

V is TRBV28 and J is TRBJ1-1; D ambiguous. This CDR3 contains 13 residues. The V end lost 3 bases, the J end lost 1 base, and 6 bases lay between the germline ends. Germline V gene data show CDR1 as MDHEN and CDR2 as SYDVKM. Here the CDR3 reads CASSFSRNTEAFF. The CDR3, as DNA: TGTGCCAGCAGTTTCTCTAGGAACACTGAAGCTTTCTTT.